The 27 T cell receptor beta chains given below trace back to one sample, sequenced in a study of shared clonotypes between healthy human individuals. Produced via immunoSEQ multiplex PCR; TCRdb's table is partial and in-frame only. The table includes over 2,000,000 clones, around 93% detected once. It was CD45RO-negative cells, positively selected for CCR7, that made up naive CD8 cells, with terminally differentiated effector memory CD45RA+ cells excluded. Material: naive CD8+ T cells from PBMCs. These receptors came from a man younger than 35 in good health. Some clones in this sample may be carry-over from other donors' samples.

This clone turned up a few times. V and J are TRBV6-6 and TRBJ1-5, with unresolved D. Germline V gives CDR1 MNHNY, CDR2 SVGAGI (reference sequence). Trimming shortened V by 2 bases and J by 0 bases, and 11 bases separated the two germline ends. This CDR3 spans 16 amino acids. CDR3: CASSYLAWDSNQPQHF. The DNA of the CDR3 is TGTGCCAGCAGTTACCTGGCTTGGGATAGCAATCAGCCCCAGCATTTT.

The rearrangement links TRBV9 to TRBJ1-1, with D tentatively TRBD1 (6 bases). The germline V gene has CDR1 SGDLS and CDR2 YYNGEE. The length of the CDR3 is 15 residues. Trimming took off 4 bases at V and 1 base at J, with 14 bases between the two ends. The CDR3 DNA follows: TGTGCCAGCAGCCCATGGGGGGCCGAGAACACTGAAGCTTTCTTT. It translates to CASSPWGAENTEAFF.

This chain uses TRBV7-9 with TRBJ2-7; D is undetermined. The CDR3 sequence is 15 residues long. From germline, CDR1 is SEHNR and CDR2 FQNEAQ (reference sequence). Trimming took off 1 base at V and 0 bases at J, with 10 bases between the two ends. CDR3 in DNA: TGTGCCAGCAGCTTAGGAGTGCTCCCCTCCTACGAGCAGTACTTC. This codes for CASSLGVLPSYEQYF.

This clone was observed a single time. The chain links TRBV7-9 to TRBJ2-7, with unresolved D. The V end lost 7 bases, the J end lost 5 bases, and 9 bases lay between the germline ends. Germline V gene data show CDR1 as SEHNR and CDR2 as FQNEAQ (reference sequence). The CDR3 spans 11 residues. The CDR3 loop reads CASNVNNEQYF. The CDR3 nucleotides read TGTGCCAGCAACGTAAACAACGAGCAGTACTTC.

The gene calls are TRBV6-6 and TRBJ2-1; 10 bases line up with TRBD2. The germline CDR1 and CDR2 sequences are MNHNY and SVGAGI (reference sequence). Germline trimming cut 2 bases from V and 6 bases from J; bases unmatched to any gene: 4. This CDR3 contains 15 residues. The CDR3 coding sequence is TGTGCCAGCAGTTACCTAGCGGGAGTGGGCAATGAGCAGTTCTTC. This gives the protein CASSYLAGVGNEQFF.

This sequence joins TRBV28 and TRBJ1-2, with TRBD1 matching over 8 bases. The junction had 13 bases not matched to a gene; V was cut back by 3 bases and J by 4 bases. CDR3 length: 17 residues. Looked up from germline, CDR1 is MDHEN and CDR2 is SYDVKM. CDR3 bases: TGTGCCAGCAGTTTCGGGGACAGGTCATGGGGCTCCTATGGCTACACCTTC. This encodes CASSFGDRSWGSYGYTF.

The V gene is TRBV12-5, the J gene TRBJ1-2, with D tentatively TRBD1 (6 bases). The CDR3 spans 14 residues. The V end lost 3 bases, the J end lost 2 bases, and 10 bases lay between the germline ends. Germline V gene data show CDR1 as LGHNT and CDR2 as FRNRAP. CDR3 amino acids: CASGLGQGNYGYTF. The CDR3 nucleotides are TGTGCTAGTGGTTTAGGGCAGGGGAACTATGGCTACACCTTC.

The rearrangement links TRBV27 to TRBJ2-1; tentatively, D is TRBD2 (5 bases). The length of the CDR3 is 16 residues. Germline CDR1 and CDR2: MNHEY and SMNVEV (reference sequence). The V and J ends lost 5 bases and 1 base respectively, with 15 bases between them. The CDR3 here is CASSPSRGESYNEQFF. DNA for the CDR3: TGTGCCAGCAGTCCCTCCCGGGGAGAATCCTACAATGAGCAGTTCTTC.

This chain uses TRBV15 with TRBJ2-4, with 11 bases aligning to TRBD2. CDR3 length: 17 amino acids. Germline V gene sequence: CDR1 LNHNV, CDR2 YYDKDF (reference sequence). The V segment lost 0 bases and the J segment 6 bases; nucleotides outside the gene matches: 7. The CDR3 nucleotides are TGTGCCACCAGCAGAGATCTACTAGCGGGGGAGGGAAACATTCAGTACTTC. Translated, it gives CATSRDLLAGEGNIQYF.

This chain joins TRBV7-9 and TRBJ2-3; D may match TRBD1 or TRBD2 (5 bases each). Trimming took 6 bases from V and 3 from J, leaving 16 bases between them. The CDR3 contains 15 residues. Germline CDR1 and CDR2: SEHNR and FQNEAQ (reference sequence). CDR3 loop: CASRLEFGGTDTQYF. DNA of the CDR3: TGTGCCAGCAGGCTAGAGTTTGGGGGAACAGATACGCAGTATTTT.

This chain connects TRBV6-1 to TRBJ2-1; 7 bases are shared with TRBD2. CDR1 MNHNS and CDR2 SASEGT come from the germline V gene. The CDR3 totals 17 residues. With 0 bases clipped from V and 8 bases from J, the junction kept 13 bases outside the gene matches. The CDR3: CASSEARRGGYSDEQFF. Here the CDR3 DNA reads TGTGCCAGCAGTGAAGCGCGGAGGGGAGGGTACAGCGATGAGCAGTTCTTC.

The chain is built from TRBV29-1 and TRBJ1-2; the D is unclear. With 1 base removed from V and 6 bases from J, the gap between germline ends came to 15 bases. Germline V gene sequence: CDR1 SQVTM, CDR2 ANQGSEA. The CDR3 has 14 amino acids. The CDR3 DNA reads TGCAGCGTTGAAGGACCACTGGCGGGAGATGGCTACACCTTC. Translation gives CSVEGPLAGDGYTF.

V and J are TRBV4-1 and TRBJ2-7, with no clear D. Per the germline V gene, CDR1 is MGHRA and CDR2 is YSYEKL. The CDR3 is 14 amino acids. Trimming cost V 0 bases and J 0 bases, with 6 bases left between them. The CDR3 spells CASSQETLSYEQYF. The CDR3 coding sequence is TGCGCCAGCAGCCAAGAGACCCTCTCCTACGAGCAGTACTTC.

This clone was recorded only once. The same CDR3 is also encoded by other DNA sequences in this sample. The genes are TRBV27 and TRBJ2-7; maybe TRBD1 (6 bases). V lost 3 bases and J 3 bases, leaving 12 bases between the germline ends. The V gene's germline CDR1 is MNHEY and CDR2 SMNVEV (reference sequence). This CDR3 has 14 amino acids. The CDR3 nucleotides are TGTGCCAGCAGTTTCGCAGGGGCCAGCTACGAGCAGTACTTC. Translation gives CASSFAGASYEQYF.

The genes are TRBV5-5 and TRBJ1-4; 8 bases are shared with TRBD1. Germline V gene lookup returns CDR1 SGHKS and CDR2 YYEKEE (reference sequence). CDR3 length equals 15 residues. J was trimmed by 4 bases and V by 4 bases; bases with no gene match: 6. The CDR3 protein is CASSIPTGVNEKLFF. The CDR3 coding sequence is TGTGCCAGCAGCATCCCGACAGGGGTTAATGAAAAACTGTTTTTT. The entire variable domain, with the rest obtained from reference TRBV5-5 and TRBJ1-4, is as follows: DAGVTQSPTHLIKTRGQQVTLRCSPISGHKSVSWYQQVLGQGPQFIFQYYEKEERGRGNFPDRFSARQFPNYSSELNVNALLLGDSALYLCASSIPTGVNEKLFFGSGTQLSVL.

The chain links TRBV7-6 to TRBJ2-7; 9 bases align to TRBD1. Trimming at V came to 1 base and at J to 1 base, leaving 5 bases not matched to a gene. This CDR3 comprises 16 residues. From germline, CDR1 is SGHVS and CDR2 FNYEAQ. In nucleotides, the CDR3 is TGTGCCAGCAGCTTAGGAATGGGACAGGGTTCCTACGAGCAGTACTTC. Translating it yields CASSLGMGQGSYEQYF. Using reference TRBV7-6 and TRBJ2-7 for the parts outside the CDR3, the full variable domain is GAGVSQSPRYKVTKRGQDVALRCDPISGHVSLYWYRQALGQGPEFLTYFNYEAQQDKSGLPNDRFSAERPEGSISTLTIQRTEQRDSAMYRCASSLGMGQGSYEQYFGPGTRLTVT.

To note about this clone: This same CDR3 is encoded by further DNA sequences in the sample. V is TRBV5-1 and J is TRBJ1-1; 7 bases are shared with TRBD1. CDR1 SGHRS and CDR2 YFSETQ come from the germline V gene. J gave up 5 bases and V 4 bases, and 8 bases lay outside the gene matches. The CDR3 totals 14 residues. In nucleotides, the CDR3 is TGCGCCAGCAGCATAGGAGGGGGCGCTACTGAAGCTTTCTTT. Translating it yields CASSIGGGATEAFF.

A single count supports this clone. V usage is TRBV9 and J usage is TRBJ2-1; the match to TRBD1 covers 11 bases. V dropped 3 bases and J dropped 7; count of bases not matched to a gene: 0. The CDR3 spans 13 residues. CDR1 is SGDLS and CDR2 is YYNGEE in the germline V gene. In DNA, the CDR3 is TGTGCCAGCAGCGGGGACAGGGGGAATGAGCAGTTCTTC. This encodes CASSGDRGNEQFF.

This clone occurred once. The junction shows a germline mismatch at one end, possibly a read error. V usage is TRBV7-8 and J usage is TRBJ1-1; possibly TRBD1 for D (6 bases). Per the germline V gene, CDR1 is SGHVS and CDR2 is FQNEAQ. The CDR3 loop spans 15 amino acids. The CDR3 DNA reads TGTGCCAGCAGCTTAGCGGGACATTCGAACGCTGAAGCTTTCTTT. Protein sequence: CASSLAGHSNAEAFF.

The rearrangement joins TRBV28 to TRBJ1-5; a possible D gene is TRBD1 (5 bases). V lost 7 bases and J 0 bases, leaving 13 bases between the germline ends. The CDR3 has 15 amino acids. Germline V gene sequence: CDR1 MDHEN, CDR2 SYDVKM. The CDR3 region is CASTRPGYSNQPQHF. DNA of the CDR3: TGTGCCAGCACCCGGCCAGGGTATAGCAATCAGCCCCAGCATTTT. Using reference TRBV28 and TRBJ1-5 for the parts outside the CDR3, the full variable domain is DVKVTQSSRYLVKRTGEKVFLECVQDMDHENMFWYRQDPGLGLRLIYFSYDVKMKEKGDIPEGYSVSREKKERFSLILESASTNQTSMYLCASTRPGYSNQPQHFGDGTRLSIL.

Worth noting for this clone: This specimen includes other DNA sequences encoding the same CDR3. The chain employs TRBV7-2 and TRBJ2-7; no clear D gene. Trimming took off 0 bases at V and 0 bases at J, with 9 bases between the two ends. Per germline, CDR1 SGHTA and CDR2 FQGNSA. The CDR3 is made up of 15 amino acids. CDR3 amino acids: CASSLARGSSYEQYF. The CDR3 coding sequence is TGTGCCAGCAGCTTAGCGCGAGGCAGCTCCTACGAGCAGTACTTC. The full variable domain, with the rest looked up from reference TRBV7-2 and TRBJ2-7, is GAGVSQSPSNKVTEKGKDVELRCDPISGHTALYWYRQSLGQGLEFLIYFQGNSAPDKSGLPSDRFSAERTGGSVSTLTIQRTQQEDSAVYLCASSLARGSSYEQYFGPGTRLTVT.

The rearrangement joins TRBV7-6 to TRBJ2-7; TRBD2 aligns across 10 bases. J lost 3 bases, V lost 4 bases, and 18 bases had no gene match. Germline CDR1 is SGHVS and CDR2 is FNYEAQ. The CDR3 sequence is 19 residues long. The CDR3 region is CASSSERATGLAESYEQYF. CDR3 bases: TGTGCCAGCAGCTCGGAAAGGGCCACCGGACTAGCGGAGAGCTACGAGCAGTACTTC.

V usage is TRBV19 and J usage is TRBJ2-2, with unresolved D. The germline V gene has CDR1 LNHDA and CDR2 SQIVND (reference sequence). The length of the CDR3 is 13 residues. V was clipped by 2 bases and J by 7 bases, with 8 bases between them. The CDR3: CASSIQARGELFF. CDR3 in DNA: TGTGCCAGTAGTATACAGGCCCGCGGGGAGCTGTTTTTT. Drawing the rest from reference TRBV19 and TRBJ2-2, the complete variable domain is DGGITQSPKYLFRKEGQNVTLSCEQNLNHDAMYWYRQDPGQGLRLIYYSQIVNDFQKGDIAEGYSVSREKKESFPLTVTSAQKNPTAFYLCASSIQARGELFFGEGSRLTVL.

Points on this clone: A much larger clone lies a single base off, so this may be a read error. J is TRBJ2-7 and V is TRBV13, with D unclear. The ends were cut back, 2 bases at V and 1 base at J, with 6 bases in the middle. Looked up from germline, CDR1 is PRHDT and CDR2 is FYEKMQ (reference sequence). There are 13 residues in the CDR3. CDR3 sequence: CASSLWESYEQYF. The CDR3, as DNA: TGTGCCAGCAGCTTATGGGAATCCTACGAGCAGTACTTC.

The V gene is TRBV28, the J gene TRBJ2-7; TRBD2 is a possible D gene (5 bases). Germline assignment: CDR1 MDHEN and CDR2 SYDVKM. The CDR3 consists of 18 residues. Trimming cost V 1 base and J 1 base, with 20 bases left between them. CDR3 DNA sequence: TGTGCCAGCAGTTTATTAAGGAGGACGGCGACCCCATCCTACGAGCAGTACTTC. This translates into CASSLLRRTATPSYEQYF.

The chain has TRBV6-5 and TRBJ2-1; D gene unclear. This CDR3 spans 13 amino acids. Trimming pared 5 bases from V and 2 bases from J, leaving 7 bases between. Germline values: CDR1 MNHEY, CDR2 SVGAGI. The DNA of the CDR3 is TGTGCCAGCAGTGTTGAGGCCTACAATGAGCAGTTCTTC. This codes for CASSVEAYNEQFF.

V gene TRBV6-1 combines with J gene TRBJ2-5; no clear D gene. In germline, CDR1 is MNHNS, CDR2 SASEGT. Deletions cut 7 bases from V and 5 bases from J, with 20 bases between. The CDR3 totals 15 residues. Written as DNA, the CDR3 is TGTGCCAGCACCCTCGTGGAGCGCCCTGGGGAGACCCAGTACTTC. This codes for CASTLVERPGETQYF.